This T cell receptor beta chain was documented in a study of blood T cell repertoires in COVID-19. CDR1 and CDR2 from the germline V gene are WSHSY and SAAADI. This CDR3 has 11 residues. Trimming removed 4 bases at V and 8 bases at J, with 6 bases between. Clones were sequenced by immunoSEQ multiplex PCR, and TCRdb holds only the in-frame ones, with some missing. In the table there are 70,000 or so clones, 90% of which are singletons. The source is a human donor in a cohort sampled during active COVID-19. The chain links TRBV10-2 to TRBJ2-1; D unresolved. Sequenced sample: peripheral blood. The CDR3 sequence is CASSAPDEQFF. In DNA, the CDR3 is TGCGCCAGCAGTGCGCCGGATGAGCAGTTCTTC.